The clone carrying this TCR beta chain showed up just once. A read error may produce the germline difference seen at one junction end. The data derive from a study of T cell repertoires in cytomegalovirus infection. The CDR3 contains 16 residues. Germline lookup yields CDR1 SGHAT and CDR2 FQNNGV. TCRdb re-analysed the reads in MiXCR, keeping a single row per CDR3 protein. The repertoire holds around 740,000 distinct CDR3 sequences, with approximately 40% as singletons. This chain uses TRBV11-2 with TRBJ1-2, with TRBD1 as a possible D gene (6 bases). The sample taken for sequencing was PBMCs. This receptor was obtained from a human donor in good health (CMV status not recorded). Some clones in this sample may be carry-over from other donors' samples. The CDR3 region has the DNA TGTGCCAGCAGCCCCAGCAGACCGGACAGATTCTATGGCTACGCCTTC. It specifies CASSPSRPDRFYGYAF.